This T cell receptor (beta chain) was retrieved from a study of cytomegalovirus exposure and HLA in healthy donors. Amplification used 60 Vbeta primers and 13 Jbeta primers. Assay: immunoSEQ multiplex PCR; the TCRdb copy retains only in-frame clones and omits some. The top ten hold about 1.6% of the sample, which has about 61,000 clones, about 90% seen once. The germline CDR1 and CDR2 sequences are SEHNR and FQNEAQ (reference sequence). Trimming took 1 base from V and 2 from J; bases not matched to a gene: 6. CDR3 length equals 16 residues. This TCR derives from a man between 25 and 39 years old in good health and CMV-seropositive. The sequenced sample was PBMCs. The V call is TRBV7-9, the J call TRBJ2-5; the match to TRBD2 covers 8 bases. The CDR3 sequence is CASSLVTGGRQETQYF. The DNA of the CDR3 is TGTGCCAGCAGCTTAGTAACGGGAGGGCGGCAAGAGACCCAGTACTTC.